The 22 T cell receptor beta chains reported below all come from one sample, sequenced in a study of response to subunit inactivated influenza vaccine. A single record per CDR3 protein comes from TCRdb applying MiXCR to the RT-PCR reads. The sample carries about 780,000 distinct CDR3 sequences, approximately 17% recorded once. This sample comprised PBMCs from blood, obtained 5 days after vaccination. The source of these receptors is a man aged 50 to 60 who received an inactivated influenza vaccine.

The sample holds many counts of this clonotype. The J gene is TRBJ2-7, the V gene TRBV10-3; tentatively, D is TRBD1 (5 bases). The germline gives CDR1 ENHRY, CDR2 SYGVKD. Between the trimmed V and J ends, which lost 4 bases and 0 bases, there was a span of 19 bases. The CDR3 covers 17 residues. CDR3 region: CAISVIQSTGHSYEQYF. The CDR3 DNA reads TGTGCCATCAGTGTCATTCAAAGTACAGGACACTCCTACGAGCAGTACTTC.

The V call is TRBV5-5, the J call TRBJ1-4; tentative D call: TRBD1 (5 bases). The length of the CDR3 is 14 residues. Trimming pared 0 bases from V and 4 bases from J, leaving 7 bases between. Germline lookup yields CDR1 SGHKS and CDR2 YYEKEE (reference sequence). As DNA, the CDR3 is TGTGCCAGCAGCTTGGACGGACATAATGAAAAACTGTTTTTT. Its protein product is CASSLDGHNEKLFF.

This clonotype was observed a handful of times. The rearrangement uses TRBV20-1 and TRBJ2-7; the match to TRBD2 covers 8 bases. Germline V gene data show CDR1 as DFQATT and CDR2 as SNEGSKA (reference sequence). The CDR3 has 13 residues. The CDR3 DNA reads TGCATTCCGAAGCGGGAGAAGGATCTCGAGCAGTACTTC. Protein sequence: CIPKREKDLEQYF.

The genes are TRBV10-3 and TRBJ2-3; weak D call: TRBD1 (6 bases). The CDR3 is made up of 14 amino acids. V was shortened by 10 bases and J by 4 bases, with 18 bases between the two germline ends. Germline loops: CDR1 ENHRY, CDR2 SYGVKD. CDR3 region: CATGQPLRADTQYF. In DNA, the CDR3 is TGTGCCACCGGACAGCCCCTGAGGGCAGATACGCAGTATTTT.

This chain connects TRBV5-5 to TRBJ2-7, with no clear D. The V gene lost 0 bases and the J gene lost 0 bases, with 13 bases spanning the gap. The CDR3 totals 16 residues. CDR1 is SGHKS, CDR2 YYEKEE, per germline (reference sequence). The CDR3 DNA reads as TGTGCCAGCAGCTTGGGATCAGGAACGTACTCCTACGAGCAGTACTTC. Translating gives CASSLGSGTYSYEQYF. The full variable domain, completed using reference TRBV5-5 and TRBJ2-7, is DAGVTQSPTHLIKTRGQQVTLRCSPISGHKSVSWYQQVLGQGPQFIFQYYEKEERGRGNFPDRFSARQFPNYSSELNVNALLLGDSALYLCASSLGSGTYSYEQYFGPGTRLTVT.

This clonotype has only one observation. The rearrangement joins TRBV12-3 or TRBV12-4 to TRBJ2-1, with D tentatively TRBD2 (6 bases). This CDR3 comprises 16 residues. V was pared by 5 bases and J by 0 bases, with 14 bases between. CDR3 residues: CASSASALSSYNEQFF. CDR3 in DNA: TGTGCCAGCAGTGCTAGCGCACTAAGCTCCTACAATGAGCAGTTCTTC.

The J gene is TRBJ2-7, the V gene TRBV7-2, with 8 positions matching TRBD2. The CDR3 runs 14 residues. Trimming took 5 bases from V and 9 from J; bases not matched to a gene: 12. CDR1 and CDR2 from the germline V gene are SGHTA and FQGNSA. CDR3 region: CASSLPGTRSVQYF. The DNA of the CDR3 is TGTGCCAGCAGCCTGCCGGGGACTAGATCGGTGCAGTACTTC.

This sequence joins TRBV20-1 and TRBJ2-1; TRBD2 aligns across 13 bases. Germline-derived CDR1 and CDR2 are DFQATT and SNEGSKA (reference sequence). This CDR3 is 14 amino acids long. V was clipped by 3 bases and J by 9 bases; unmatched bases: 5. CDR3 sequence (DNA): TGCAGTGCTAGGACTAGCGGGAGGCTGGGTGAGCAGTTCTTC. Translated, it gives CSARTSGRLGEQFF.

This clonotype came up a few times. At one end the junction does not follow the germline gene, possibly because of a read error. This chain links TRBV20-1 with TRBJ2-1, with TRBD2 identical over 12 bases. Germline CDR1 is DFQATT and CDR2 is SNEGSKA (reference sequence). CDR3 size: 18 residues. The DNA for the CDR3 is TGCAGTCCTAGTAAGTTCGACTGGCGGACTAGCGGGATCTATGAGCAGTTCTTC. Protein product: CSPSKFDWRTSGIYEQFF.

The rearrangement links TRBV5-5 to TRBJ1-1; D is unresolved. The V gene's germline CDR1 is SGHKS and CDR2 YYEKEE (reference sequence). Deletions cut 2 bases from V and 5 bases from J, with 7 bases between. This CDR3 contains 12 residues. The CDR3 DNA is TGTGCCAGCAGCTTATCGTTTACTGAAGCTTTCTTT. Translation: CASSLSFTEAFF.

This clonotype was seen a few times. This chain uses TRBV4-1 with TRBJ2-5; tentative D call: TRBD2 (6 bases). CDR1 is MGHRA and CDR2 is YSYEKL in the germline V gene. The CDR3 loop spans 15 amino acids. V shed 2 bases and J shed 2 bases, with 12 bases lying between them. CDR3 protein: CASSQTLAGQETQYF. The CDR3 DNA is TGCGCCAGCAGCCAAACACTAGCCGGTCAAGAGACCCAGTACTTC.

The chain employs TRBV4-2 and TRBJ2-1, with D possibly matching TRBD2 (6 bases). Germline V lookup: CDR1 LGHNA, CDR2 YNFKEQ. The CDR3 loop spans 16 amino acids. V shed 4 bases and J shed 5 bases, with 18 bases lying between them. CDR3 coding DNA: TGTGCCAGCAGCCTCCATCGGGGCGGAGGGCACAATGAGCAGTTCTTC. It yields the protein CASSLHRGGGHNEQFF.

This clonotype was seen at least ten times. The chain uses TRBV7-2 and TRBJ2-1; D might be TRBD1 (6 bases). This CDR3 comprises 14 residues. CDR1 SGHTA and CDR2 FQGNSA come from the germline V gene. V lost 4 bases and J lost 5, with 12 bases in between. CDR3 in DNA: TGTGCCAGCAGCTCCCGTGGACAGCACAATGAGCAGTTCTTC. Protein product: CASSSRGQHNEQFF. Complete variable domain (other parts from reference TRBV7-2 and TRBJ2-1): GAGVSQSPSNKVTEKGKDVELRCDPISGHTALYWYRQSLGQGLEFLIYFQGNSAPDKSGLPSDRFSAERTGGSVSTLTIQRTQQEDSAVYLCASSSRGQHNEQFFGPGTRLTVL.

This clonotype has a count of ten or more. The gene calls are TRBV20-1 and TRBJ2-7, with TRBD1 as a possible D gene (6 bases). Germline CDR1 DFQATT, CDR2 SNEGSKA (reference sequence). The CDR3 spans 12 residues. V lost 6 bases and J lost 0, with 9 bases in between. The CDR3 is CSAETGSYEQYF. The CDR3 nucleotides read TGCAGTGCCGAGACAGGCTCCTACGAGCAGTACTTC.

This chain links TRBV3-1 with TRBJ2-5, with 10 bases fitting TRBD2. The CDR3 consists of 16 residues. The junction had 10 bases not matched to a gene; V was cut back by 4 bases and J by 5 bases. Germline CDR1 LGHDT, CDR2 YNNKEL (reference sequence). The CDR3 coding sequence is TGTGCCAGCAGCCTCGGACTAGCGGTGGAGGGGGAGACCCAGTACTTC. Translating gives CASSLGLAVEGETQYF.

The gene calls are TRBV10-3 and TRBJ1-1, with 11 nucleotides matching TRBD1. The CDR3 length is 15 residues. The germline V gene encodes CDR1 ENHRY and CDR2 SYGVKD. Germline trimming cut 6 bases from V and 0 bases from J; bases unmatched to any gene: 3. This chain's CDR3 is CAIRGDRGMNTEAFF. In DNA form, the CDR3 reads TGTGCCATCAGAGGGGACAGGGGGATGAACACTGAAGCTTTCTTT.

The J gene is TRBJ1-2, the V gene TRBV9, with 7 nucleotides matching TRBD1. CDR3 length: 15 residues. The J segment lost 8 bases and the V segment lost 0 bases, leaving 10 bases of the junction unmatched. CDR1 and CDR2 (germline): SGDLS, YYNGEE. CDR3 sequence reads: CASSVGEGARGGYTF. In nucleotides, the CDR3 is TGTGCCAGCAGCGTAGGCGAGGGGGCGCGAGGGGGCTACACCTTC. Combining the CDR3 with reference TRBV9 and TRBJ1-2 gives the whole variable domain DSGVTQTPKHLITATGQRVTLRCSPRSGDLSVYWYQQSLDQGLQFLIQYYNGEERAKGNILERFSAQQFPDLHSELNLSSLELGDSALYFCASSVGEGARGGYTFGSGTRLTVV.

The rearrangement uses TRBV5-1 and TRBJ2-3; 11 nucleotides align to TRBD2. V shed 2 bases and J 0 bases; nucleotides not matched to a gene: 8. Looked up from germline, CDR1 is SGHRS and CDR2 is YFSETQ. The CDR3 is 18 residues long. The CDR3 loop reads CASSLIAGGTPSTDTQYF. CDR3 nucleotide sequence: TGCGCCAGCAGCTTAATAGCGGGGGGGACACCTAGCACAGATACGCAGTATTTT. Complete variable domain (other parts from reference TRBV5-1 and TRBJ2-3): KAGVTQTPRYLIKTRGQQVTLSCSPISGHRSVSWYQQTPGQGLQFLFEYFSETQRNKGNFPGRFSGRQFSNSRSEMNVSTLELGDSALYLCASSLIAGGTPSTDTQYFGPGTRLTVL.

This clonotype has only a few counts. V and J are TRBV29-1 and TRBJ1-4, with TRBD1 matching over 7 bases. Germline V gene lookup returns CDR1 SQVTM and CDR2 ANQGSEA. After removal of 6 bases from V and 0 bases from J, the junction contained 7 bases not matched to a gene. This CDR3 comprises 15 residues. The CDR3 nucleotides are TGCAGCGTAAAGACAGGGCCTGCAACTAATGAAAAACTGTTTTTT. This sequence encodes CSVKTGPATNEKLFF.

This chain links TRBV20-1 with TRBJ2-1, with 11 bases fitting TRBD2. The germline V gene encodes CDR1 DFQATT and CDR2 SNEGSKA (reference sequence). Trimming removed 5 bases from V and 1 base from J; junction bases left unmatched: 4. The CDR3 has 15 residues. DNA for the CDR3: TGCAGTGCTCTACGGACTAGCGGGTCCTACAATGAGCAGTTCTTC. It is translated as CSALRTSGSYNEQFF.

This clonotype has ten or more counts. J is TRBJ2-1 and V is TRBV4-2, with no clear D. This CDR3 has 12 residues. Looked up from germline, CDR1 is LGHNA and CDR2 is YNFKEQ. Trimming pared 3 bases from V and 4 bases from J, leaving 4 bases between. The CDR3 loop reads CASSQEYNEQFF. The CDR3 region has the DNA TGTGCCAGCAGCCAGGAATACAATGAGCAGTTCTTC.

The CDR3 is CASSFGTINEKLFF. In nucleotides, the CDR3 is TGTGCCAGCAGTTTCGGGACTATTAATGAAAAACTGTTTTTT. The chain recombines TRBV5-6 with TRBJ1-4, with D possibly TRBD1 on 5 matching bases. Trimming took 5 bases from V and 4 from J, leaving 12 bases between them. CDR1 is SGHDT, CDR2 YYEEEE, per germline. The CDR3 contains 14 residues.